This T cell receptor beta chain comes out of a study of CD8 T cells in Susac syndrome. V lost 5 bases, J lost 8 bases, and 18 bases lay in between. CDR1 and CDR2 (germline): SGHTA, FQGTGA. The CDR3 has 14 amino acids. The authors reverse transcribed roughly 0.45 to 1 ug RNA with random hexamers. Multiplex immunoSEQ PCR targeted 54 Vbeta and 13 Jbeta TCR beta segments. One entry per CDR3 protein, called by TCRdb with MiXCR from the immunoSEQ multiplex PCR reads. The sample has 77,000 or so distinct CDR3 sequences; about 93% are singletons. The TCR sequence derives from a human donor with Susac syndrome. The specimen sequenced was CD4+ T cells from PBMCs. The gene calls are TRBV7-3 and TRBJ2-5; D assignment may be TRBD1 or TRBD2 (6 bases each). CDR3 sequence reads: CASSPGAGSSTQYF. The CDR3 DNA reads as TGTGCCAGCAGCCCGGGGGCAGGGTCGTCAACCCAGTACTTC.